This T cell receptor (beta chain) is drawn from a study of cytomegalovirus exposure and HLA in healthy donors. PCR amplification relied on 60 Vbeta primers (plus 13 Jbeta primers). Assay used: immunoSEQ multiplex PCR; TCRdb lists only in-frame clones, some missing. Here the sample spans about 96,000 clones, more than 60% being singletons. The CDR3 is 13 amino acids. Between the trimmed V and J ends, which lost 3 bases and 6 bases, there was a span of 11 bases. The germline gives CDR1 MGHDK, CDR2 SYGVNS. V is TRBV25-1 and J is TRBJ1-1; D gene ambiguous. Sequencing was performed on PBMCs. This clonotype was sampled from a man aged 25 to 40 in good health and CMV-seronegative. CDR3 in amino acids: CASSDRRDAEAFF. CDR3 DNA: TGTGCCAGCAGTGACCGACGGGATGCTGAAGCTTTCTTT. Full variable domain (remainder filled in from reference TRBV25-1 and TRBJ1-1): EADIYQTPRYLVIGTGKKITLECSQTMGHDKMYWYQQDPGMELHLIHYSYGVNSTEKGDLSSESTVSRIRTEHFPLTLESARPSHTSQYLCASSDRRDAEAFFGQGTRLTVV.